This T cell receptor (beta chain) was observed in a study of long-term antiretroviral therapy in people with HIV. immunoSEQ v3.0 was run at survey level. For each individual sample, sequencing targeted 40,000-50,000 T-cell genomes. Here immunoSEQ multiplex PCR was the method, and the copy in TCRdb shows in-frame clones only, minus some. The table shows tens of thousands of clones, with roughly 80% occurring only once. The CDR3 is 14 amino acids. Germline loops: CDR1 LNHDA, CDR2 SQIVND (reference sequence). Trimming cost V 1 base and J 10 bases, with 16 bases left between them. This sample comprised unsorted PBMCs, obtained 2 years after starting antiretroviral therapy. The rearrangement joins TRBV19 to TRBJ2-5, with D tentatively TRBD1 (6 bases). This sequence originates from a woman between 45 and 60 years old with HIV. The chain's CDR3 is CASSIGRPPRGQYF. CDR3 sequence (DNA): TGTGCCAGTAGTATAGGACGGCCCCCCAGGGGCCAGTACTTC.